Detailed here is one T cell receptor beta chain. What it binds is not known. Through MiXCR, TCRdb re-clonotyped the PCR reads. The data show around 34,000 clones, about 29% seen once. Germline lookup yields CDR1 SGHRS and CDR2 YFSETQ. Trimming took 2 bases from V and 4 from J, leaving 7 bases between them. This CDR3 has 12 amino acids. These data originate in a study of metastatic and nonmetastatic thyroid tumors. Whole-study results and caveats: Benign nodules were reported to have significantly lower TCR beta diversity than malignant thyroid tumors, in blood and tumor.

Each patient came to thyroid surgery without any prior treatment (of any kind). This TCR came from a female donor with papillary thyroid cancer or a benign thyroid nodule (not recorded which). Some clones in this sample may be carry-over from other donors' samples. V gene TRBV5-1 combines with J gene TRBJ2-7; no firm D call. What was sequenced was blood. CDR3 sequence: CASSLRVYEQYF. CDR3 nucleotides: TGCGCCAGCAGCTTAAGAGTGTACGAGCAGTACTTC.